The source of this T cell receptor (beta chain) is a study of blood T cell repertoires in COVID-19. Methods used by the authors: Scientists estimated how many nucleated cells there were by amplifying reference gene primers. Assay used: immunoSEQ multiplex PCR; TCRdb lists only in-frame clones, some missing. The DNA gave D and trimming, while V, J and clone size come from that table. Of 300,000 to 450,000 clones in the sample, about 80% were seen once. Per the germline V gene, CDR1 is SNHLY and CDR2 is FYNNEI. The CDR3 sequence is 13 residues long. Trimming removed 3 bases at V and 3 bases at J, with 8 bases between.

The rearrangement joins TRBV2 to TRBJ1-2; D not resolved. This clonotype originated in a human donor with acute or convalescent COVID-19. The donor label of this sample is uncertain. The sample comprised peripheral blood. CDR3 protein: CASSEEEYYGYTF. The CDR3 DNA follows: TGTGCCAGCAGTGAGGAGGAATACTATGGCTACACCTTC.